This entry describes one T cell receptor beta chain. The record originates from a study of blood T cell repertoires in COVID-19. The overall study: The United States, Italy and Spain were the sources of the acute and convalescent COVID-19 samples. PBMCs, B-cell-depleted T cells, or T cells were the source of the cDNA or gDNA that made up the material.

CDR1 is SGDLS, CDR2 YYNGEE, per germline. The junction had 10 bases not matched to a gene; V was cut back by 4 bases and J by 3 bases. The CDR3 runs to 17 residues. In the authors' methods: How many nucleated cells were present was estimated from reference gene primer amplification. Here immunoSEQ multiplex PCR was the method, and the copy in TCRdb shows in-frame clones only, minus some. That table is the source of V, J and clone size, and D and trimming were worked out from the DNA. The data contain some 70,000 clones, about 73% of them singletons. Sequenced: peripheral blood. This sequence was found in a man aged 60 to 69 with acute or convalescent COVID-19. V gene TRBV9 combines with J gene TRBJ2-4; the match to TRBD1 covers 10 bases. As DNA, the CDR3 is TGTGCCAGCAGCCCAACCCCCGGGACAGGGGACAAAAACATTCAGTACTTC. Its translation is CASSPTPGTGDKNIQYF.